This TCR beta chain was recorded in a study of T cells in Graves' hyperthyroidism and ophthalmopathy. Study-wide findings and caveats: A model of 13 V-J pairs discriminated ophthalmopathy from stable hyperthyroidism. Most thyroid-expanded clonotypes above 0.001 were also found in blood.

Researchers took RNA transcripts and amplified the TCR beta CDR3 regions from them. The primer set for the first-round RT-PCR of the TCR CDR3 was HTBI. MiXCR was run by TCRdb on the multiplex PCR reads, yielding one entry per CDR3 protein. The table lists hundreds of thousands of distinct CDR3 sequences, roughly a quarter of them singletons. Germline V gene data show CDR1 as SGHAT and CDR2 as FQNNGV. This CDR3 region has 15 residues. Losses at the gene ends were 1 base for V and 4 bases for J; bases not matched to a gene: 6. The study left out patients who had uncontrolled infection, other autoimmune disease, pregnancy or lactation. PBMCs were collected from a roughly 10 ml volume of fresh peripheral blood. This clonotype appeared many times. Its antigen is not identified.

The chain links TRBV11-2 to TRBJ2-5; TRBD2 aligns across 7 bases. This receptor was taken from a woman in her thirties with Graves' ophthalmopathy. Sequencing input: blood. DNA of the CDR3: TGTGCCAGCAGCTTAGGAGCGGGGTCAGGAGAGACCCAGTACTTC. Protein: CASSLGAGSGETQYF.